Below, 13 T cell receptor beta chains from the same sample are listed, as sequenced in a study of T cell responses to AZD1222 COVID-19 vaccine. Assay: immunoSEQ multiplex PCR; the TCRdb copy retains only in-frame clones and omits some. The sample shows some 150,000 clones, about 87% of them seen only once. The starting material was peripheral blood, obtained on day 0 of MenACWY control vaccination. Receptors originate from an adult in good health.

The chain is built from TRBV4-2 and TRBJ1-4; no definite D call. The germline CDR1 and CDR2 sequences are LGHNA and YNFKEQ. Trimming removed 3 bases from V and 8 bases from J, with 13 bases in between. There are 14 residues in the CDR3. The CDR3 DNA reads TGTGCCAGCAGCCAGGCCAATAGGGAGGAAAAACTGTTTTTT. Residues: CASSQANREEKLFF.

The genes are TRBV30 and TRBJ1-2; unclear D gene. V was clipped by 7 bases and J by 4 bases, with 10 bases between them. Germline loops: CDR1 GTSNPN, CDR2 SVGIG (reference sequence). There are 11 residues in the CDR3. The CDR3: CAFRQAYGYTF. The CDR3 DNA reads as TGTGCCTTTCGGCAAGCCTATGGCTACACCTTC.

The V gene is TRBV28, the J gene TRBJ2-1; possibly TRBD1 for D (5 bases). The CDR3 is 11 residues long. V lost 11 bases, J lost 4 bases, and 9 bases lay in between. From germline, CDR1 is MDHEN and CDR2 SYDVKM. CDR3 in amino acids: CAVQEYNEQFF. The CDR3 nucleotides read TGTGCCGTACAGGAGTACAATGAGCAGTTCTTC.

The chain joins TRBV6-5 to TRBJ1-6; D gene ambiguous. This CDR3 is 12 amino acids long. Germline V gene data show CDR1 as MNHEY and CDR2 as SVGAGI. The V and J ends lost 2 bases and 6 bases respectively, with 2 bases between them. Here the CDR3 reads CASSYLNSPLHF. In DNA form, the CDR3 reads TGTGCCAGCAGTTACCTTAATTCACCCCTCCACTTT.

This rearrangement joins TRBV7-9 to TRBJ1-2, with 7 bases aligning to TRBD1. This CDR3 is 13 amino acids long. Germline V gene data show CDR1 as SEHNR and CDR2 as FQNEAQ (reference sequence). V shed 7 bases and J 10 bases; nucleotides not matched to a gene: 12. CDR3 sequence: CASNPLGQALYTF. CDR3 DNA sequence: TGTGCCAGCAACCCACTCGGACAGGCGCTCTACACCTTC.

The chain uses TRBV19 and TRBJ1-5; D ambiguous. The V end was cut by 1 base, the J end by 3 bases, with 4 bases between. The CDR3 totals 13 residues. Germline V CDR1 and CDR2: LNHDA, SQIVND (reference sequence). This chain's CDR3 is CASSIALNQPQHF. CDR3 bases: TGTGCCAGTAGTATAGCCCTCAATCAGCCCCAGCATTTT.

This chain links TRBV7-9 with TRBJ2-2; 8 nucleotides align to TRBD2. Per the germline V gene, CDR1 is SEHNR and CDR2 is FQNEAQ (reference sequence). The V and J ends lost 5 bases and 0 bases, in that order; junction bases with no gene match: 5. This CDR3 is built from 16 residues. The CDR3 is CASSPGGGTNTGELFF. The DNA for the CDR3 is TGTGCCAGCAGCCCCGGGGGGGGGACGAACACCGGGGAGCTGTTTTTT.

This clone has a handful of counts. The gene calls are TRBV9 and TRBJ2-7; 8 nucleotides agree with TRBD2. With V trimmed by 7 bases and J by 5 bases, 17 bases remained unmatched. CDR3 length: 16 amino acids. Germline V gene lookup returns CDR1 SGDLS and CDR2 YYNGEE. CDR3 in amino acids: CASSRVGGAGVDEQYF. The CDR3, as DNA: TGTGCCAGCTCTCGGGTAGGGGGAGCGGGAGTAGACGAGCAGTACTTC.

This clone was seen just once. V usage is TRBV7-2 and J usage is TRBJ1-6, with D perhaps TRBD1 (6 bases). The CDR3 runs 14 residues. Per the germline V gene, CDR1 is SGHTA and CDR2 is FQGNSA. The V gene lost 5 bases and the J gene lost 11 bases, with 16 bases spanning the gap. The CDR3 protein is CASSLTGTATPLHF. CDR3 DNA sequence: TGTGCCAGCAGCCTAACAGGGACGGCGACACCCCTCCACTTT.

This clone has a single count. This chain joins TRBV12-3 or TRBV12-4 and TRBJ1-5; the D is unclear. The CDR3 extends over 11 amino acids. The germline V and J ends were trimmed by 1 base and 14 bases, with 9 bases remaining between them. The chain's CDR3 is CASSLGRQEHF. As DNA, the CDR3 is TGTGCCAGCAGTTTAGGCCGTCAAGAGCATTTT.

V gene TRBV6-5 combines with J gene TRBJ2-1; D tentatively reads TRBD1 or TRBD2 (5 bases each). This CDR3 has 15 amino acids. Germline V gene data show CDR1 as MNHEY and CDR2 as SVGAGI. Trimming cost V 6 bases and J 7 bases, with 19 bases left between them. This CDR3 reads CASSLQGSGENEQFF. The DNA of the CDR3 is TGTGCCAGCAGCCTGCAGGGAAGTGGGGAGAATGAGCAGTTCTTC.

This chain connects TRBV15 to TRBJ1-4; 10 nucleotides agree with TRBD1. In germline, CDR1 is LNHNV, CDR2 YYDKDF (reference sequence). J lost 6 bases, V lost 3 bases, and 7 bases had no gene match. The CDR3 is 16 amino acids. CDR3 bases: TGTGCCACCAGCAGCGCCCAGGACAGGGGGGATGAAAAACTGTTTTTT. The encoded protein is CATSSAQDRGDEKLFF.

This rearrangement joins TRBV3-1 (or the pseudogene TRBV3-2) to TRBJ2-3, with D perhaps matching TRBD2 (6 bases). V gave up 0 bases and J gave up 4 bases, with 14 bases separating them. The CDR3 runs 16 residues. Germline V lookup: CDR1 LGHDT, CDR2 YNNKEL (reference sequence). The CDR3 here is CASSQESGLLADTQYF. The CDR3 DNA reads TGTGCCAGCAGCCAAGAGTCGGGACTCTTGGCAGATACGCAGTATTTT.